The 9 T cell receptor beta chains in this list originate from one sample, sequenced in a study of post-analysis software for immune sequencing data. These TCRs' antigens remain unknown. Prepared TCR beta cDNA libraries contained unique molecular identifiers. One entry per CDR3 protein results from TCRdb running MiXCR on the PCR reads. The sample shows approximately 770,000 distinct CDR3 sequences, around 42% of them seen only once. Overall study findings and caveats: Included in a set of roughly five TRBV segments more frequent in patients than controls were TRBV5-6, TRBV5-1 and TRBV20-1.

Sequenced material: blood. Every receptor here comes from a girl aged 5-17 years with multiple sclerosis.

This clonotype has more than one count but fewer than ten. This chain joins TRBV6-6 and TRBJ2-5, with 7 bases aligning to TRBD2. This CDR3 has 16 residues. Looked up from germline, CDR1 is MNHNY and CDR2 is SVGAGI (reference sequence). The V and J ends lost 7 bases and 2 bases, in that order; junction bases with no gene match: 13. Here the CDR3 DNA reads TGTGCCAGCAAGTCCGACCGAGCGGGGCTACAAGAGACCCAGTACTTC. This sequence encodes CASKSDRAGLQETQYF.

This clonotype came up a few times. V gene TRBV15 combines with J gene TRBJ2-5, with TRBD2 identical over 10 bases. The V and J ends lost 3 bases and 5 bases, in that order; junction bases with no gene match: 0. This CDR3 has 13 amino acids. Germline assignment: CDR1 LNHNV and CDR2 YYDKDF (reference sequence). The CDR3 nucleotides are TGTGCCACCAGCAGGGGACTAGCGGAGACCCAGTACTTC. This codes for CATSRGLAETQYF. The complete variable domain, with remaining parts taken from reference TRBV15 and TRBJ2-5, reads DAMVIQNPRYQVTQFGKPVTLSCSQTLNHNVMYWYQQKSSQAPKLLFHYYDKDFNNEADTPDNFQSRRPNTSFCFLDIRSPGLGDTAMYLCATSRGLAETQYFGPGTRLLVL.

This clonotype appeared a few times. The V gene is TRBV4-3, the J gene TRBJ2-3, with TRBD2 matching over 8 bases. This CDR3 comprises 17 residues. V lost 3 bases to trimming and J lost 1 base; unmatched junction nucleotides: 9. CDR1 is LGHNA and CDR2 is YSLEER in the germline V gene. The CDR3 loop reads CASSHPPTSGRTDTQYF. CDR3 nucleotides: TGCGCCAGCAGCCATCCTCCCACTAGCGGTCGCACAGATACGCAGTATTTT.

V and J are TRBV24-1 and TRBJ2-5, with TRBD2 matching over 13 bases. The CDR3 loop spans 16 amino acids. Germline V gene lookup returns CDR1 KGHDR and CDR2 SFDVKD. Trimming removed 2 bases from V and 5 bases from J; junction bases left unmatched: 4. The DNA of the CDR3 is TGTGCCACCAGTGATTCGACTAGCGGGAGGATCGAGACCCAGTACTTC. This gives the protein CATSDSTSGRIETQYF.

This clonotype was counted between two and nine times. The chain carries TRBV5-1 and TRBJ2-7, with D perhaps TRBD2 (5 bases). This CDR3 region has 16 residues. Germline values: CDR1 SGHRS, CDR2 YFSETQ. Between the trimmed V and J ends, which lost 3 bases and 0 bases, there was a span of 16 bases. The CDR3: CASSSPRTDSSYEQYF. The CDR3 nucleotides are TGCGCCAGCAGCTCCCCCCGGACTGATAGCTCCTACGAGCAGTACTTC.

The V gene is TRBV20-1, the J gene TRBJ2-3; 7 bases are a match to TRBD2. Germline CDR1 and CDR2: DFQATT and SNEGSKA (reference sequence). Germline trimming cut 5 bases from V and 2 bases from J; bases unmatched to any gene: 10. This CDR3 has 15 residues. Here the CDR3 DNA reads TGCAGTGCTGAAGGAAGTAGCGGGCACACAGATACGCAGTATTTT. Translating it yields CSAEGSSGHTDTQYF.

This clonotype was seen ten or more times. The CDR3 coding sequence is TGTGCCAGCAGGGGCCCGGGACCGAGCAATCAGCCCCAGCATTTT. This encodes CASRGPGPSNQPQHF. The chain is built from TRBV6-5 and TRBJ1-5, with D possibly TRBD1 on 5 matching bases. V was clipped by 6 bases and J by 1 base, with 13 bases between them. Germline CDR1 is MNHEY and CDR2 is SVGAGI. The CDR3 is 15 residues long.

This chain joins TRBV29-1 and TRBJ2-7; D ambiguous. CDR1 and CDR2 from the germline V gene are SQVTM and ANQGSEA. V was shortened by 2 bases and J by 4 bases, with 12 bases between the two germline ends. CDR3 size: 13 residues. The CDR3 spells CSVETGRSYEQYF. As DNA, the CDR3 is TGCAGCGTTGAAACCGGCAGATCTTACGAGCAGTACTTC.

This clonotype was observed a handful of times. This chain joins TRBV28 and TRBJ2-3, with 7 positions matching TRBD2. After removal of 3 bases from V and 4 bases from J, the junction contained 10 bases not matched to a gene. The V gene's germline CDR1 is MDHEN and CDR2 SYDVKM. The CDR3 is made up of 16 amino acids. The CDR3 sequence: CASSLLASGVPDTQYF. CDR3 nucleotide sequence: TGTGCCAGCAGTTTGCTGGCTAGCGGAGTACCAGATACGCAGTATTTT.